This paragraph covers one T cell receptor (beta chain) sequence. Once RNA had been extracted, it was reverse transcribed into cDNA to act as the sequencing template. TCRdb's copy holds only in-frame clones and misses some; the assay was immunoSEQ multiplex PCR. The sample yields some 4,800 clones, roughly 60% seen once. As for treatment: oral pan-JAK inhibitor, 5-10 mg twice daily. Punch biopsies of lesional scalp, plus peripheral blood, were taken from alopecia areata patients. The data originate from a study of CD8+ T cells in alopecia areata. This CDR3 is 13 amino acids long. CDR1 and CDR2 from the germline V gene are SGHTA and FQGNSA. Trimming took 3 bases from V and 10 from J, leaving 14 bases between them.

The specimen was skin, collected around week 36, from a patient treated with tofacitinib. This receptor was identified in a human donor with alopecia areata. V is TRBV7-2 and J is TRBJ2-3, with D possibly matching TRBD2 (6 bases). CDR3 DNA sequence: TGTGCCAGCAGCTTCAATAGAAGGGAGGCGCAGTATTTT. Residues: CASSFNRREAQYF.